The 28 T cell receptor beta chains presented below share a single source sample, sequenced in a study of CD8 T cells in ankylosing spondylitis. Study conclusions and caveats: Seemingly characteristic of ankylosing spondylitis blood was a TCR beta motif consisting of about 8 highly homologous variants.

No cognate antigen is known for these TCRs. TCRdb called the 5' RACE reads again in MiXCR, with one record for every CDR3 protein. This table has 800,000 to 900,000 distinct CDR3 sequences, 10% to 15% appearing once. The specimen was blood, either unsorted or a sorted T cell fraction (not recorded which). The receptors derive from a male donor with ankylosing spondylitis.

This clonotype was counted only a few times. This chain joins TRBV5-1 and TRBJ2-1; 7 nucleotides align to TRBD1. The V gene end was trimmed by 4 bases and the J gene end by 2 bases; junction bases not matched to a gene: 6. This CDR3 has 15 residues. Germline V CDR1 and CDR2: SGHRS, YFSETQ. CDR3 protein: CASSSQGQAYNEQFF. CDR3 coding DNA: TGCGCCAGCAGCAGCCAAGGACAGGCCTACAATGAGCAGTTCTTC. The full variable domain, in which reference TRBV5-1 and TRBJ2-1 provide the parts outside the CDR3, is KAGVTQTPRYLIKTRGQQVTLSCSPISGHRSVSWYQQTPGQGLQFLFEYFSETQRNKGNFPGRFSGRQFSNSRSEMNVSTLELGDSALYLCASSSQGQAYNEQFFGPGTRLTVL.

This clonotype was counted at least ten times. J is TRBJ2-7 and V is TRBV27; D not resolved. The CDR3 totals 15 residues. Germline assignment: CDR1 MNHEY and CDR2 SMNVEV (reference sequence). V lost 11 bases and J 0 bases, leaving 20 bases between the germline ends. Here the CDR3 DNA reads TGTGCCCGAACGGACCAACAGAGCAACTCCTACGAGCAGTACTTC. Amino acid sequence: CARTDQQSNSYEQYF.

This clonotype was observed at least ten times. The rearrangement joins TRBV6-5 to TRBJ2-5; TRBD1 might be the D (5 bases). The V and J ends lost 2 bases and 5 bases respectively, with 12 bases between them. The CDR3 extends over 14 amino acids. The germline V gene encodes CDR1 MNHEY and CDR2 SVGAGI. The CDR3 protein is CASSYQQEGETQYF. Here the CDR3 DNA reads TGTGCCAGCAGTTACCAACAGGAAGGCGAGACCCAGTACTTC.

The chain combines TRBV20-1 with TRBJ1-4, with D possibly matching TRBD1 (5 bases). This CDR3 is 12 amino acids long. Germline-derived CDR1 and CDR2 are DFQATT and SNEGSKA (reference sequence). The CDR3 DNA reads TGCAGCGCGGGGACCGCCCAGGAAAAACTGTTTTTT. This translates into CSAGTAQEKLFF.

The chain links TRBV6-2 or TRBV6-3 to TRBJ2-1; no clear D gene. CDR1 MNHEY and CDR2 SVGEGT come from the germline V gene. The CDR3 runs 14 residues. V was trimmed by 0 bases and J by 3 bases, leaving 6 bases between them. The CDR3 reads CASSYSIYYNEQFF. The CDR3 DNA is TGTGCCAGCAGTTACTCGATCTACTACAATGAGCAGTTCTTC.

The chain is built from TRBV6-4 and TRBJ2-2; 8 nucleotides agree with TRBD1. V gave up 6 bases and J gave up 3 bases; unmatched junction bases: 3. Germline CDR1 is MRHNA and CDR2 is SNTAGT. This CDR3 has 14 residues. The CDR3 loop reads CASRRDRYTGELFF. The CDR3 bases are TGTGCCAGCAGGAGGGACAGGTACACCGGGGAGCTGTTTTTT.

The V and J genes are TRBV5-5 and TRBJ2-7; weak D call: TRBD1 (6 bases). Germline CDR1 reads SGHKS; CDR2 reads YYEKEE (reference sequence). Trimming stripped 6 bases from V and 4 bases from J, with 11 bases between. The CDR3 is 12 amino acids. The CDR3 sequence is CASTQGRYEQYF. As DNA, the CDR3 is TGTGCCAGCACCCAGGGGCGATACGAGCAGTACTTC.

The chain combines TRBV5-1 with TRBJ1-2; D might be TRBD1 (6 bases). The CDR3 contains 13 residues. Trimming pared 4 bases from V and 4 bases from J, leaving 11 bases between. Per the germline V gene, CDR1 is SGHRS and CDR2 is YFSETQ. The CDR3 here is CASSPDRTYGYTF. For the CDR3, the DNA is TGCGCCAGCAGCCCAGACAGGACCTATGGCTACACCTTC.

This chain connects TRBV7-8 to TRBJ2-7; 8 nucleotides match TRBD2. Unmatched junction bases numbered 5, after V lost 5 bases and J lost 2 bases. Germline lookup yields CDR1 SGHVS and CDR2 FQNEAQ. The CDR3 has 14 amino acids. This CDR3 is CASSQSGLAYEQYF. The CDR3, as DNA: TGTGCCAGCAGCCAATCGGGACTAGCCTACGAGCAGTACTTC.

In its sample, this clonotype was seen a few times. This rearrangement joins TRBV28 to TRBJ2-5; no firm D call. Trimming took off 6 bases at V and 2 bases at J, with 10 bases between the two ends. Germline assignment: CDR1 MDHEN and CDR2 SYDVKM. CDR3 length: 13 residues. The CDR3 region is CASSPNEQETQYF. The CDR3 coding sequence is TGTGCCAGCAGCCCCAACGAACAAGAGACCCAGTACTTC.

This clonotype was counted between two and nine times. This chain uses TRBV5-1 with TRBJ2-7; maybe TRBD2 (5 bases). The CDR3 extends over 13 amino acids. V was clipped by 0 bases and J by 6 bases, with 10 bases between them. The germline V gene has CDR1 SGHRS and CDR2 YFSETQ. CDR3 coding DNA: TGCGCCAGCAGCTTGGCTGAGGGCGCCGAGCAGTACTTC. Its protein product is CASSLAEGAEQYF.

The V gene is TRBV20-1, the J gene TRBJ2-2; D remains unclear. The CDR3 extends over 13 amino acids. V lost 3 bases to trimming and J lost 7 bases, with 12 bases between them. Germline CDR1 is DFQATT and CDR2 is SNEGSKA (reference sequence). For the CDR3, the DNA is TGCAGTGCTAGGGTGGGCTTTGACGGGGAGCTGTTTTTT. Protein product: CSARVGFDGELFF.

The chain employs TRBV18 and TRBJ1-3, with D maybe TRBD1 (5 bases). This CDR3 has 13 residues. Per the germline V gene, CDR1 is KGHSH and CDR2 is LQKENI. Trimming shortened V by 3 bases and J by 9 bases, and 12 bases separated the two germline ends. The CDR3 nucleotides read TGTGCCAGCTCACCCCAGGGAGGAGGCACCATATATTTT. Its translation: CASSPQGGGTIYF.

This clonotype was detected a few times. The chain recombines TRBV5-1 with TRBJ2-3; D may be TRBD1 (6 bases). Between the trimmed V and J ends, which lost 0 bases and 3 bases, there was a span of 11 bases. The length of the CDR3 is 15 residues. From germline, CDR1 is SGHRS and CDR2 YFSETQ. The CDR3 DNA is TGCGCCAGCAGCTTGGGCAGGGGTACGACAGATACGCAGTATTTT. It is translated as CASSLGRGTTDTQYF.

This chain joins TRBV7-6 and TRBJ1-1; maybe TRBD1 (6 bases). The V gene's germline CDR1 is SGHVS and CDR2 FNYEAQ. With 2 bases removed from V and 2 bases from J, the gap between germline ends came to 12 bases. CDR3 length: 15 residues. In nucleotides, the CDR3 is TGTGCCAGCAGCTTATTTGGGGGCTCCAACACTGAAGCTTTCTTT. Translated, it gives CASSLFGGSNTEAFF.

This clonotype was counted between two and nine times. The chain combines TRBV6-1 with TRBJ2-7, with a weak D call TRBD1 (6 bases). Trimming shortened V by 3 bases and J by 6 bases, and 18 bases separated the two germline ends. There are 15 residues in the CDR3. Per germline, CDR1 MNHNS and CDR2 SASEGT. The CDR3 loop is CASSEWGHSSGEQYF. The CDR3 DNA follows: TGTGCCAGCAGTGAGTGGGGACACTCGTCGGGCGAGCAGTACTTC.

The gene calls are TRBV19 and TRBJ1-2; perhaps TRBD1 as D (6 bases). The V end was cut by 6 bases, the J end by 4 bases, with 15 bases between. This CDR3 contains 14 residues. Germline V lookup: CDR1 LNHDA, CDR2 SQIVND (reference sequence). The chain's CDR3 is CASRLGRGFYGYTF. DNA of the CDR3: TGTGCCAGTAGACTTGGCAGGGGCTTCTATGGCTACACCTTC.

The J gene is TRBJ2-3, the V gene TRBV12-3 or TRBV12-4, with 12 bases that match TRBD1. The CDR3 contains 15 residues. Trimming took 2 bases from V and 6 from J; bases not matched to a gene: 3. The CDR3: CASSLWDRGPDTQYF. CDR3 nucleotide sequence: TGTGCCAGCAGTTTATGGGACAGGGGGCCCGATACGCAGTATTTT.

Only a few counts were recorded for this clonotype. The chain joins TRBV7-9 to TRBJ1-5; possibly TRBD1 for D (6 bases). The CDR3 has 14 amino acids. V was clipped by 3 bases and J by 7 bases, with 13 bases between them. Germline lookup yields CDR1 SEHNR and CDR2 FQNEAQ (reference sequence). CDR3 coding DNA: TGTGCCAGCAGCTTGCTAGGGACATCCCAGCCCCAGCATTTT. Translation gives CASSLLGTSQPQHF.

This clonotype was seen only a few times. The V and J genes are TRBV6-5 and TRBJ2-7; maybe TRBD1 (6 bases). Trimming removed 2 bases at V and 6 bases at J, with 14 bases between. This CDR3 contains 14 residues. CDR1 and CDR2 (germline): MNHEY, SVGAGI. The CDR3, as DNA: TGTGCCAGCAGTTACGGGCAGGGCAGGGGCGAGCAGTACTTC. The encoded protein is CASSYGQGRGEQYF.

The chain couples TRBV6-2 or TRBV6-3 to TRBJ2-1; 9 positions match TRBD2. Per germline, CDR1 MNHEY and CDR2 SVGEGT. The CDR3 sequence is 17 residues long. Unmatched junction bases numbered 7, after V lost 4 bases and J lost 0 bases. The CDR3 is CASSSLAGANSYNEQFF. CDR3 DNA sequence: TGTGCCAGCAGTTCCTTAGCGGGGGCCAACTCCTACAATGAGCAGTTCTTC.

At least ten counts were recorded for this clonotype. This rearrangement joins TRBV12-3 or TRBV12-4 to TRBJ2-5, with D unresolved. This CDR3 spans 14 amino acids. V was trimmed by 2 bases and J by 4 bases, leaving 11 bases between them. CDR3 sequence reads: CASSLLAILETQYF. The CDR3 coding sequence is TGTGCCAGCAGTTTATTGGCAATCCTAGAGACCCAGTACTTC.

This chain uses TRBV11-2 with TRBJ2-7; 8 positions match TRBD1. This CDR3 contains 14 residues. V was clipped by 8 bases and J by 4 bases; unmatched bases: 10. CDR1 SGHAT and CDR2 FQNNGV come from the germline V gene. CDR3 residues: CASAWDRLLYEQYF. CDR3 nucleotides: TGTGCCAGCGCTTGGGACAGGCTATTATACGAGCAGTACTTC. Supplemented by reference TRBV11-2 and TRBJ2-7, the full variable domain reads EAGVAQSPRYKIIEKRQSVAFWCNPISGHATLYWYQQILGQGPKLLIQFQNNGVVDDSQLPKDRFSAERLKGVDSTLKIQPAKLEDSAVYLCASAWDRLLYEQYFGPGTRLTVT.

In its sample, this clonotype was seen a few times. V gene TRBV27 combines with J gene TRBJ1-5; D perhaps matches TRBD1 (6 bases). Germline CDR1 reads MNHEY; CDR2 reads SMNVEV (reference sequence). CDR3 length: 12 amino acids. The ends were cut back, 8 bases at V and 2 bases at J, with 7 bases in the middle. In DNA, the CDR3 is TGTGCCAGCGCAGGGGGCAATCAGCCCCAGCATTTT. This translates into CASAGGNQPQHF.

This clonotype was seen ten or more times. CDR3 protein: CASSEPGVQYF. CDR3 bases: TGTGCCAGCAGCGAACCGGGAGTGCAGTACTTC. The chain joins TRBV12-3 or TRBV12-4 to TRBJ2-7; TRBD2 is a possible D gene (6 bases). This CDR3 comprises 11 residues. The germline V and J ends were trimmed by 6 bases and 9 bases, with 12 bases remaining between them.

The chain is built from TRBV11-2 and TRBJ1-1; 9 nucleotides match TRBD1. Trimming at V came to 1 base and at J to 4 bases, leaving 7 bases not matched to a gene. Germline values: CDR1 SGHAT, CDR2 FQNNGV. The CDR3 length is 16 residues. In DNA, the CDR3 is TGTGCCAGCAGCTTAGTGGGGACAGGGTTTGGCACTGAAGCTTTCTTT. Residues: CASSLVGTGFGTEAFF.

In its sample, this clonotype was seen a few times. The chain is built from TRBV20-1 and TRBJ2-3; possibly TRBD2 for D (7 bases). The CDR3 is 15 residues long. CDR1 is DFQATT, CDR2 SNEGSKA, per germline (reference sequence). V lost 6 bases, J lost 5 bases, and 21 bases lay in between. The CDR3 coding sequence is TGCAGTGCGCCAGGGGCTAGCGGTGGGAGAGATACGCAGTATTTT. Translation: CSAPGASGGRDTQYF.

This clonotype was counted only a few times. The rearrangement uses TRBV6-1 and TRBJ1-2; TRBD1 matches at 8 bases. The junction had 6 bases not matched to a gene; V was cut back by 1 base and J by 5 bases. CDR3 length: 15 residues. Germline V gene sequence: CDR1 MNHNS, CDR2 SASEGT. The CDR3 reads CASSEGTGMIYGYTF. CDR3 DNA sequence: TGTGCCAGCAGTGAAGGGACAGGGATGATTTATGGCTACACCTTC.